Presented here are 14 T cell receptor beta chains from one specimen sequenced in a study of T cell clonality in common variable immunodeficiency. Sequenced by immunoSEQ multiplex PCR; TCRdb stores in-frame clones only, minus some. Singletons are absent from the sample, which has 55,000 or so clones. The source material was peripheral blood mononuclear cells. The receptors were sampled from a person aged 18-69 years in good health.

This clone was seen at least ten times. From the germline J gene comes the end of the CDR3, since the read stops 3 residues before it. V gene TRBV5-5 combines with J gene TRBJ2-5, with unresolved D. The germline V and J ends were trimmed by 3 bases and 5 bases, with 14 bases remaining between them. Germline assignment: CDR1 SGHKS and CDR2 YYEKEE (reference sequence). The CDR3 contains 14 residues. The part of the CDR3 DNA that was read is TGTGCCAGCAGCTCCGACTTGCTTTGGGAGACC. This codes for CASSSDLLWET. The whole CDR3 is CASSSDLLWETQYF.

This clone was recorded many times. Partial CDR3 DNA: TGTGCCAGCAGCCTCGGACAGAGCAATCAGCCC. It translates to CASSLGQSNQP. The complete CDR3 sequence is CASSLGQSNQPQHF. V usage is TRBV3-1 (or the pseudogene TRBV3-2) and J usage is TRBJ1-5; TRBD1 is a possible D gene (6 bases). The read stops 3 residues short of the end of the CDR3; the missing end is completed from the germline J gene. The CDR3 is 14 residues long. Trimming took 4 bases from V and 1 from J, leaving 8 bases between them. CDR1 and CDR2 from the germline V gene are LGHDT and YNNKEL (reference sequence).

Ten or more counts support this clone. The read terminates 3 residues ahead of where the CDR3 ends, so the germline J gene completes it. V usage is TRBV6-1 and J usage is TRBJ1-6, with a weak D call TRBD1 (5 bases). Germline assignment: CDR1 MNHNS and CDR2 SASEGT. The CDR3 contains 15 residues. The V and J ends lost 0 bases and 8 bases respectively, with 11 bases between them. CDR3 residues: CASSEARGDDSPLHF. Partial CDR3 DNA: TGTGCCAGCAGTGAAGCAAGGGGAGACGATTCACCC.

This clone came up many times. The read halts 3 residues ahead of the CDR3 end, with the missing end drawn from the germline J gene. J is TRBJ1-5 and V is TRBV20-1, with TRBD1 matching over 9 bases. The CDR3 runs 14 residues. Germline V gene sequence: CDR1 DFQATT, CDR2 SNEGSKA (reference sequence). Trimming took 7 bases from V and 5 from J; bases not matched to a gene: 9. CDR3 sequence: CSVRTGDPDQPQHF. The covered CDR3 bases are TGCAGTGTTAGGACAGGGGACCCCGATCAGCCC.

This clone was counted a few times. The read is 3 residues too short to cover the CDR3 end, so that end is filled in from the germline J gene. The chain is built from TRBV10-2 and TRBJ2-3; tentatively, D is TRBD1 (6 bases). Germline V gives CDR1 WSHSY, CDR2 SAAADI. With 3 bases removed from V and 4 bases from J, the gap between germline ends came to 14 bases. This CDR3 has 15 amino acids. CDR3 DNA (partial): TGCGCCAGCAGTGACCAGGGGTCATCATCAGATACG. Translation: CASSDQGSSSDT. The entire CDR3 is CASSDQGSSSDTQYF.

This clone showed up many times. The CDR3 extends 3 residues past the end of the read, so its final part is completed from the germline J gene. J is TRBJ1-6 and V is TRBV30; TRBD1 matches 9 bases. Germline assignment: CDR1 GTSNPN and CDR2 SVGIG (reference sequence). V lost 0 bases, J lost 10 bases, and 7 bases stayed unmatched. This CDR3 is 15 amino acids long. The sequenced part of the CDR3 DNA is TGTGCCTGGAGTGTACGTGGGACAGGGAGCTCACCC. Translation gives CAWSVRGTGSSP. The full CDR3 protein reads CAWSVRGTGSSPLHF. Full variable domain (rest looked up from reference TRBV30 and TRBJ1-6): SQTIHQWPATLVQPVGSPLSLECTVEGTSNPNLYWYRQAAGRGLQLLFYSVGIGQISSEVPQNLSASRPQDRQFILSSKKLLLSDSGFYLCAWSVRGTGSSPLHFGNGTRLTVT.

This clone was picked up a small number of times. Partial CDR3 DNA: TGTGCCAGCAGCTTAGCACGGCGGGTTGGGAACTATGGT. This sequence encodes CASSLARRVGNYG. The CDR3, in full, reads CASSLARRVGNYGQYF. V usage is TRBV7-2 and J usage is TRBJ2-4; TRBD2 might be the D (5 bases). The read stops 3 residues short of the end of the CDR3; the missing end is completed from the germline J gene. The germline CDR1 and CDR2 sequences are SGHTA and FQGNSA. This CDR3 comprises 16 residues.

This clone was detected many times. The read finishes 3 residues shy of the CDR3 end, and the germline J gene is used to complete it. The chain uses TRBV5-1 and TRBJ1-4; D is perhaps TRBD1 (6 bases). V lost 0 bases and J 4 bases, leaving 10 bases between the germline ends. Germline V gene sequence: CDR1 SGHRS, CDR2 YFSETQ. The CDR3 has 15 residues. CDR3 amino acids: CASSLDSQGNEKLFF. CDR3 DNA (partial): TGCGCCAGCAGCTTGGATTCACAGGGTAATGAAAAA. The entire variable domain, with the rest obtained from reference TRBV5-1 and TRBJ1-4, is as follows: KAGVTQTPRYLIKTRGQQVTLSCSPISGHRSVSWYQQTPGQGLQFLFEYFSETQRNKGNFPGRFSGRQFSNSRSEMNVSTLELGDSALYLCASSLDSQGNEKLFFGSGTQLSVL.

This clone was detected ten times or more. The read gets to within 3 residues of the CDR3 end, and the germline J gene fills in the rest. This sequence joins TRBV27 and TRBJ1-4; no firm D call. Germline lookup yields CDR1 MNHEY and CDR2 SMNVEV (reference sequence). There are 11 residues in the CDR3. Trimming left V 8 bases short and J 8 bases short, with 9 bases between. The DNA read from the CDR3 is TGTGCCAGCCCACGCCGGGAAAAA. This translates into CASPRREK. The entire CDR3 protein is CASPRREKLFF.

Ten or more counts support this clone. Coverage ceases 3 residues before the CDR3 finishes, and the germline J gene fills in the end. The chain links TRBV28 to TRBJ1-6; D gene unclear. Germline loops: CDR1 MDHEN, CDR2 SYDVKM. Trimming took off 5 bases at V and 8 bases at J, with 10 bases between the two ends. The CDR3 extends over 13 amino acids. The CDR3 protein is CASSPTHDSPLHF. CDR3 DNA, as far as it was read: TGTGCCAGCAGTCCTACTCACGATTCACCC.

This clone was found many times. The part of the CDR3 DNA that was read is TGCAGCGTGGCAGGTGAAACTGAA. Translating gives CSVAGETE. The whole CDR3 sequence reads CSVAGETEAFF. The V gene is TRBV29-1, the J gene TRBJ1-1; no firm D call. The read is 3 residues too short to cover the CDR3 end, so that end is filled in from the germline J gene. CDR3 length equals 11 residues. V lost 6 bases, J lost 5 bases, and 10 bases lay in between. The germline V gene has CDR1 SQVTM and CDR2 ANQGSEA.

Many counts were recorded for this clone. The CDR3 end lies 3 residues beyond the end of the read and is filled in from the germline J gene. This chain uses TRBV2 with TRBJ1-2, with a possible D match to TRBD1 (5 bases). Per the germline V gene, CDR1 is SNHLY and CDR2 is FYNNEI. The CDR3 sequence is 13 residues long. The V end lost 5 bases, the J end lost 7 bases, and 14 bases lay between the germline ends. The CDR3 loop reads CASSLTGGFGYTF. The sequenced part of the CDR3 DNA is TGTGCCAGCAGTCTTACGGGGGGTTTTGGC.

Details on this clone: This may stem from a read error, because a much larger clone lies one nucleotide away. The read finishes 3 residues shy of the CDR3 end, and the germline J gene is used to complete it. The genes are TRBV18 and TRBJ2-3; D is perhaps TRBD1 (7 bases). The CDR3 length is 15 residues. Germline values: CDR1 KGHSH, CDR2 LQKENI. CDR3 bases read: TGTGCCAGCTCACCAAGGACAGGAGGGGTTCAGCCG. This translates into CASSPRTGGVQP. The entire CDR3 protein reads CASSPRTGGVQPQYF. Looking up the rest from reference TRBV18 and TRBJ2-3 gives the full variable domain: NAGVMQNPRHLVRRRGQEARLRCSPMKGHSHVYWYRQLPEEGLKFMVYLQKENIIDESGMPKERFSAEFPKEGPSILRIQQVVRGDSAAYFCASSPRTGGVQPQYFGPGTRLTVL.

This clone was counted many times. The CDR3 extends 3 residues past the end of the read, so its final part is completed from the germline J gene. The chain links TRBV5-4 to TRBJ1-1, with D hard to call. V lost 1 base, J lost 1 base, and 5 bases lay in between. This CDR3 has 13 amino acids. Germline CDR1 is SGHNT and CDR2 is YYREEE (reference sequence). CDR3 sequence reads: CASSLPQNTEAFF. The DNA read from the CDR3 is TGTGCCAGCAGCTTGCCCCAGAACACTGAA. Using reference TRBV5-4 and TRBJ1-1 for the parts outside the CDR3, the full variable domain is ETGVTQSPTHLIKTRGQQVTLRCSSQSGHNTVSWYQQALGQGPQFIFQYYREEENGRGNFPPRFSGLQFPNYSSELNVNALELDDSALYLCASSLPQNTEAFFGQGTRLTVV.